This T cell receptor (beta chain) was observed in a study of shared clonotypes between healthy human individuals. Unsorted PBMC DNA was run through sequencing on ten immunoSEQ deep assay plates. Assay used: immunoSEQ multiplex PCR; TCRdb lists only in-frame clones, some missing. The sample includes approximately 500,000 clones, roughly 80% of them seen just once. The specimen sequenced was PBMCs. The source of this sequence is a woman aged 40-49 years in good health. Some clones in this sample may be carry-over from other donors' samples.

The CDR3 is CASSGDGDTQYF. The CDR3 nucleotides read TGTGCCAGCAGCGGGGACGGGGATACGCAGTATTTT. This sequence joins TRBV11-3 and TRBJ2-3; possibly TRBD1 or TRBD2 for D (5 bases each). Trimming removed 5 bases at V and 6 bases at J, with 9 bases between. In germline, CDR1 is SGHNT, CDR2 YENEEA. The CDR3 is 12 residues long.